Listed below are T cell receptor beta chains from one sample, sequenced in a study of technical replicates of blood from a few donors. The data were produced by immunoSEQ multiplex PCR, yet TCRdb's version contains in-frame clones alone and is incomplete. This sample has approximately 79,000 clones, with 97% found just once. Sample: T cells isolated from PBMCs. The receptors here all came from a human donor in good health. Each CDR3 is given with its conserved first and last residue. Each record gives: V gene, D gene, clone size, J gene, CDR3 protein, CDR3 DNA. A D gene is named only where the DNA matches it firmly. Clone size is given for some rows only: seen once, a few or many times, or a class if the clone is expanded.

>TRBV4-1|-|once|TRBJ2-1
CASSQVAEYNEQFF
TGCGCCAGCAGCCAAGTAGCGGAGTACAATGAGCAGTTCTTC
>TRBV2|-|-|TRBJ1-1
CASRQGKNTEAFF
TGTGCCAGCAGGCAGGGAAAGAACACTGAAGCTTTCTTT
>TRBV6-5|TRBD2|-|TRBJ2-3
CASSYPEGGSTDTQYF
TGTGCCAGCAGTTACCCCGAGGGCGGGAGTACAGATACGCAGTATTTT
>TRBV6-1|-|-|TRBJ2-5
CASSEGGVYGTQYF
TGTGCCAGCAGTGAAGGGGGGGTATATGGGACCCAGTACTTC
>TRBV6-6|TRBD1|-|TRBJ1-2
CASTTGNGYTF
TGTGCCAGCACGACAGGGAATGGCTACACCTTC
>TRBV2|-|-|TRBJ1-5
CASSPTGSNQPQHF
TGTGCCAGCAGTCCTACAGGTAGCAATCAGCCCCAGCATTTT
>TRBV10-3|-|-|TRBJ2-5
CAIRGGMLETQYF
TGTGCCATCAGGGGGGGTATGTTGGAGACCCAGTACTTC
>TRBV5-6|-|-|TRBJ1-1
CASSPSGDEAFF
TGTGCCAGCAGCCCCAGCGGTGATGAAGCTTTCTTT
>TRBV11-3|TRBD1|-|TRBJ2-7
CASSPSAGTGEEQYF
TGTGCCAGCAGCCCCTCCGCGGGGACAGGGGAAGAGCAGTACTTC
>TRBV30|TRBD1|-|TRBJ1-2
CAWSPQTGNYGYTF
TGTGCCTGGAGTCCCCAGACAGGGAACTATGGCTACACCTTC
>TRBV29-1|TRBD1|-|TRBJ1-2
CSVPGTGSSNYGYTF
TGCAGCGTTCCCGGGACAGGGTCCTCCAACTATGGCTACACCTTC
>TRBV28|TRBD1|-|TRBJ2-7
CASSTGRVDDRVLSYEQYF
TGTGCCAGCAGTACCGGCAGGGTCGATGACAGGGTACTGTCCTACGAGCAGTACTTC
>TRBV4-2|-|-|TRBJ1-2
CASSQDATNYGYTF
TGTGCCAGCAGCCAAGATGCTACCAACTATGGCTACACCTTC
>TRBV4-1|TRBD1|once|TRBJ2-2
CASSQGPNRGSGELFF
TGCGCCAGCAGCCAAGGGCCCAACAGGGGATCAGGGGAGCTGTTTTTT
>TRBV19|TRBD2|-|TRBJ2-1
CASTGLAANEQFF
TGTGCCAGTACGGGACTAGCGGCCAATGAGCAGTTCTTC
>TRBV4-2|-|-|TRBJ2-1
CASSQLASSYNEQFF
TGTGCCAGCAGCCAACTAGCATCCTCCTACAATGAGCAGTTCTTC
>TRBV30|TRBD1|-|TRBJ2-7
CAWSVTGIDEQYF
TGTGCCTGGAGCGTGACAGGGATCGACGAGCAGTACTTC
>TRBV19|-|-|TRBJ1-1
CASSEHRTGNTEAFF
TGTGCCAGTAGTGAACATAGAACAGGGAACACTGAAGCTTTCTTT
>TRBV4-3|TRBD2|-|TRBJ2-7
CASSHRLAGGSPEQYF
TGCGCCAGCAGCCACAGACTAGCGGGAGGGTCTCCCGAGCAGTACTTC
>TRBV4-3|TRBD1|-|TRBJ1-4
CASSQAPGQGREKLFF
TGCGCCAGCAGCCAAGCACCGGGACAGGGTAGAGAAAAACTGTTTTTT
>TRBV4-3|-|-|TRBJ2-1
CASSQSGGVFHEQFF
TGCGCCAGCAGCCAATCCGGGGGAGTTTTTCATGAGCAGTTCTTC
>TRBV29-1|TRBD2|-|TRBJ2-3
CSVAKREGQDTQYF
TGCAGCGTTGCGAAGCGGGAGGGCCAGGATACGCAGTATTTT
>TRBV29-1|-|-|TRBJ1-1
CSGTVMMNTEAFF
TGCAGCGGGACAGTTATGATGAACACTGAAGCTTTCTTT
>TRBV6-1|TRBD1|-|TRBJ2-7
CASSDDREGFSYEQYF
TGTGCCAGCAGTGACGACAGGGAAGGCTTCTCCTACGAGCAGTACTTC
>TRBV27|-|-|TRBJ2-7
CASSWGGGYEQYF
TGTGCCAGCAGTTGGGGAGGGGGATACGAGCAGTACTTC
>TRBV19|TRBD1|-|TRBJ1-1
CASNTIQGVITEAFF
TGTGCCAGTAATACTATACAGGGGGTTATCACTGAAGCTTTCTTT
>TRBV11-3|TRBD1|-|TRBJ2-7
CASSLGGTGGEQYF
TGTGCCAGCAGCTTAGGGGGGACAGGGGGCGAGCAGTACTTC
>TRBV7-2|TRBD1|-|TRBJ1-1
CASRLQGGTEAFF
TGTGCCAGCAGGCTACAGGGGGGGACTGAAGCTTTCTTT
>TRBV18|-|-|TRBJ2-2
CASSVRTEPGELFF
TGTGCCAGCTCCGTACGGACTGAACCCGGGGAGCTGTTTTTT
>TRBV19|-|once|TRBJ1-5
CASSLGGDQPQHF
TGTGCCAGTAGTCTGGGAGGGGATCAGCCCCAGCATTTT
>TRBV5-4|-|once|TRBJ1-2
CASSLDSENGYTF
TGTGCCAGCAGTCTCGACAGCGAGAATGGCTACACCTTC
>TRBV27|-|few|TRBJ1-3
CASSLGVSGNTIYF
TGTGCCAGCAGTTTGGGAGTCTCTGGAAACACCATATATTTT
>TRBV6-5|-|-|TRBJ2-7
CASSYGGTGYEQYF
TGTGCCAGCAGTTACGGGGGGACGGGGTACGAGCAGTACTTC
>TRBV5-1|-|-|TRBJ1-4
CASSLEGEYGKLFF
TGCGCCAGCAGCTTGGAAGGGGAATATGGGAAACTGTTTTTT
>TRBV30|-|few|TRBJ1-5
CAWTAGPNQPQHF
TGTGCCTGGACCGCGGGGCCAAATCAGCCCCAGCATTTT
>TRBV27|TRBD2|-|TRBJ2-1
CASSFTGTSGYNEQFF
TGTGCCAGCAGTTTCACAGGGACTAGCGGTTACAATGAGCAGTTCTTC
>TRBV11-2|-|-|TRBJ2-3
CATAELVRTDTQYF
TGTGCCACCGCCGAACTAGTGAGGACAGATACGCAGTATTTT
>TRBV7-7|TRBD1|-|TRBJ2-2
CASSKGTGETGELFF
TGTGCTAGCAGCAAGGGGACAGGGGAAACCGGGGAGCTGTTTTTT
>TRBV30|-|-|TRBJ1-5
CAWSVGQGNQPQHF
TGTGCCTGGAGTGTCGGGCAGGGAAATCAGCCCCAGCATTTT
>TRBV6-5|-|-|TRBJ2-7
CASSYAGSREQYF
TGTGCCAGCAGCTACGCGGGAAGCCGCGAGCAGTACTTC
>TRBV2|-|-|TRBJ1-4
CASSEQIEKLFF
TGTGCCAGCAGTGAACAGATTGAAAAACTGTTTTTT
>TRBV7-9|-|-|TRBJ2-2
CASSPGAGELFF
TGTGCCAGCAGCCCTGGAGCCGGGGAGCTGTTTTTT
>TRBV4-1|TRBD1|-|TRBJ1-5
CASSYAGQFNQPQHF
TGCGCCAGCAGTTACGCGGGACAGTTCAATCAGCCCCAGCATTTT
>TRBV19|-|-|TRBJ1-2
CASTVGDGYTF
TGTGCCAGTACAGTAGGAGATGGCTACACCTTC